This TCR beta chain appears in the sequencing data of a study of graft-versus-host responses after intestinal transplantation (dated by TCRdb to the early 2020s). About the investigation overall: The transplants that recipients got were multivisceral, liver-intestinal, or isolated intestinal. Anti-thymocyte globulin induction was given to all recipients, followed by maintenance tacrolimus and steroids for two to three years. Graft-versus-host and host-versus-graft alloreactive T cell clones were tracked in the graft, circulation and bone marrow after intestinal transplantation using bulk TCR-beta CDR3 sequencing. Alloreactive clones were identified by sequencing pre-transplant mixed lymphocyte reaction products and comparing them with unstimulated pre-transplant donor and recipient T cells. The cohort enrolled under 25 intestinal transplant recipients including one retransplant, and a few patients lacking pretransplant specimens were excluded. A peak of at least 4% donor T cells among recipient peripheral blood mononuclear cells was the definition used for donor T cell macrochimerism. Samples from a few later patients were sequenced in-house on an Illumina MiSeq with MiXCR processing rather than by the commercial service.

The CDR3, from cysteine to phenylalanine, totals 14 residues. CDR3 DNA only is kept here, 42 bases in frame from base 1. The V end loses 0 bases and the J end loses 4 bases, and a stretch of 10 bases separates them. The CDR1 and CDR2 encoded by the germline V gene are SGHTS and YDEGEE. Study-wide conclusions, independent of this receptor: In the allografts of patients with donor T cell macrochimerism, GvH to HvG T cell clonal ratios were high. GvH clones were detected in recipient bone marrow, and some appeared earlier in ileal mucosa or blood, consistent with an intestinal mucosal origin. The relatively low number and heterogeneity of intestinal transplant patients limited the conclusions. Peak levels of circulating GvH clones were associated with declines in HvG clones early after transplant.

This clone counts as medium-sized (0.01 to 0.1%). No much larger clone exists at a distance of one base, and base qualities are not known. Library prep was done by the immunoSEQ multiplex PCR assay. In most patients, genomic DNA was isolated using the Qiagen DNeasy Blood and Tissue Kit and sent frozen to Adaptive Biotechnologies for TCR sequencing. High-throughput TCR-beta CDR3 sequencing of genomic DNA from most patients was performed by Adaptive Biotechnologies. For the original study's pipeline: Adaptive's ImmunoSEQ software was the source of the TCR sequencing data for fewer than 20 patients, while a few other patients were processed with MiXCR and VDJtools. To correct CD4 versus CD8 sorting errors, sequences present in both subsets at a frequency ratio below 5:1 were removed. CDR3 nucleotide sequences shared by donor and recipient were removed because the origin of these sequences could not be assigned. To count as alloreactive, a clone needed at least 2-fold expansion over unstimulated cells and a minimum CFSE-low frequency of 0.002% (template counts) or 0.001% (read counts). Mappable clones were those detected in sequenced pre-transplant spleen, lymph node, or MLR CFSE-low populations of the donor or recipient. The cumulative frequency of alloreactive clones was calculated as a percentage of all sequences, weighted by copy number. The clones in this table, taken by TCRdb from immuneACCESS, are in-frame only. Not every clone is retained; where verified, under half of the shortfall comes from an unresolved V gene, and the cause of the rest is unknown. Clone size and V and J calls were adopted from that table, with D and trimming inferred from the DNA. The sample has roughly 20,000 clones on record, more than 30% of them singletons. The ten largest clones represent 0.9% of the sample.

The sample's time point label is to be understood as: cells obtained before transplantation from donor or recipient. In mixed lymphocyte reactions, about 200,000 CFSE-labeled pre-transplant responders were plated with about 200,000 irradiated violet-dye-labeled stimulators and cultured for less than 7 days. Proliferating CD3+CD4+CFSE-low and CD3+CD8+CFSE-low responder cells were FACS-sorted on a BD Influx sorter after the mixed lymphocyte reaction. The chain is made from TRBV5-8 and TRBJ1-2, with a tentative D gene TRBD1 over 5 matching bases. The input for sequencing was alloreactive CD4+ T cells from a mixed lymphocyte reaction culture, taken before intestinal transplant. The cell subset or site label corresponds to: CFSE-low proliferating T cells sorted from roughly six-day pre-transplant mixed lymphocyte reaction (GvH or HvG direction). The sequence came from a human patient who received an intestinal transplant. The sequenced DNA is TGTGCCAGCAGCTTGGGGAGGGGAAGCTATGGCTACACCTTC. Translated, this gives CASSLGRGSYGYTF.